Following are 22 T cell receptor beta chains from one sample sequenced in a study of identical twins. TCRdb used MiXCR to reprocess the 5' RACE reads, holding one entry per CDR3 protein. The data hold fewer than 250,000 distinct CDR3 sequences, with about 7.5% observed a single time. This sample was also put to use in a study of yellow fever vaccine responses in identical twins.

Sequenced: memory (CD45RO+) T cells sorted from blood. These receptors were taken from a woman under 30 in good health.

In this sample, this clonotype turned up a few times. The J gene is TRBJ1-1, the V gene TRBV15; D may be TRBD1 (5 bases). The germline gives CDR1 LNHNV, CDR2 YYDKDF (reference sequence). V was cut by 1 base and J by 4 bases, with 13 bases left in between. CDR3 size: 15 residues. The CDR3 region is CATSRGFVGGTEAFF. The CDR3 DNA reads as TGTGCCACCAGCAGAGGTTTTGTGGGGGGCACTGAAGCTTTCTTT.

This clonotype was observed a few times. V and J are TRBV28 and TRBJ2-5; TRBD2 matches 7 bases. Germline CDR1 is MDHEN and CDR2 is SYDVKM. Germline trimming cut 3 bases from V and 2 bases from J; bases unmatched to any gene: 6. CDR3 size: 15 residues. Written as DNA, the CDR3 is TGTGCCAGCAGTTTCTCCGGGACTATTCAAGAGACCCAGTACTTC. It translates to CASSFSGTIQETQYF.

V gene TRBV6-1 combines with J gene TRBJ2-1, with 11 bases fitting TRBD2. The CDR3 has 17 residues. Germline assignment: CDR1 MNHNS and CDR2 SASEGT. The junction had 3 bases not matched to a gene; V was cut back by 1 base and J by 1 base. The CDR3 nucleotides read TGTGCCAGCAGTGAAGACGTAGCGGGGGGGTCCTACAATGAGCAGTTCTTC. Translated, it gives CASSEDVAGGSYNEQFF.

This chain connects TRBV21-1 to TRBJ2-1; TRBD2, the table's D call, lacks a check against the DNA. TRBV21-1 is a documented pseudogene. CDR3 size: 20 residues. CDR3 residues: CASSNYPGTSGPSSYNEQFF. The CDR3, as DNA: TGTGCCAGCAGCAATTACCCCGGGACTAGCGGGCCCAGCTCCTACAATGAGCAGTTCTTC.

The chain recombines TRBV19 with TRBJ1-3, with no clear D. V dropped 5 bases and J dropped 4 bases, with 6 bases sitting between them. From germline, CDR1 is LNHDA and CDR2 SQIVND (reference sequence). The CDR3 consists of 12 residues. This CDR3 is CASSPFGNTIYF. The CDR3, as DNA: TGTGCCAGTAGTCCCTTCGGAAACACCATATATTTT.

This clonotype has more than one count but fewer than ten. DNA for the CDR3: TGCAGTGCTACACAACAGGGTTTACTCGCTGAAGCTTTCTTT. This encodes CSATQQGLLAEAFF. This chain joins TRBV20-1 and TRBJ1-1; tentative D call: TRBD1 (6 bases). CDR3 length: 14 amino acids. Trimming removed 4 bases from V and 6 bases from J, with 18 bases in between. Germline V gene sequence: CDR1 DFQATT, CDR2 SNEGSKA (reference sequence).

This clonotype was picked up many times. V usage is TRBV4-3 and J usage is TRBJ2-3; 7 nucleotides agree with TRBD1. The V gene end was trimmed by 6 bases and the J gene end by 1 base; junction bases not matched to a gene: 7. This CDR3 has 15 amino acids. Germline CDR1 LGHNA, CDR2 YSLEER. The CDR3 sequence is CASSRTGQRTDTQYF. The CDR3 region has the DNA TGCGCCAGCAGTCGGACGGGACAGCGCACAGATACGCAGTATTTT.

This clonotype has at least ten counts. The genes are TRBV4-1 and TRBJ2-5; a weak D match, TRBD2 (6 bases). The germline V and J ends were trimmed by 2 bases and 4 bases, with 8 bases remaining between them. CDR1 is MGHRA, CDR2 YSYEKL, per germline. CDR3 length equals 13 residues. The CDR3, as DNA: TGCGCCAGCAGCCAACCGCGGGGAGAGACCCAGTACTTC. This encodes CASSQPRGETQYF.

To note about this clonotype: A single base separates this from a much larger clone, so it may be a read error. This chain uses TRBV23-1 with TRBJ2-1; tentative D call: TRBD2 (5 bases). TRBV23-1 is noted as an ORF with a role that remains uncertain. Trimming removed 6 bases at V and 3 bases at J, with 6 bases between. CDR3 length: 12 residues. The CDR3 sequence: CASSRGYNEQFF. Written as DNA, the CDR3 is TGCGCCAGCAGCCGGGGCTACAATGAGCAGTTCTTC.

This clonotype qualifies as medium-sized (0.01 to 0.1%). J is TRBJ2-1 and V is TRBV20-1; 10 nucleotides agree with TRBD2. The CDR3 is 15 residues long. V lost 0 bases and J lost 7; bases outside the gene matches: 6. Germline loops: CDR1 DFQATT, CDR2 SNEGSKA (reference sequence). The CDR3 sequence: CSARDLAGDLNEQFF. CDR3 nucleotide sequence: TGCAGTGCTAGAGATCTAGCGGGAGACCTTAATGAGCAGTTCTTC.

This clonotype was recorded at least ten times. This chain uses TRBV6-1 with TRBJ1-2; D not certain. Germline V lookup: CDR1 MNHNS, CDR2 SASEGT. This CDR3 spans 12 amino acids. Trimming removed 8 bases from V and 6 bases from J, with 13 bases in between. CDR3 sequence reads: CASSEFTDGYTF. The CDR3 DNA sequence: TGTGCCAGCTCAGAGTTTACGGATGGCTACACCTTC.

This chain links TRBV14 with TRBJ2-3; no clear D. Germline V gene sequence: CDR1 SGHDN, CDR2 FVKESK. V was cut by 3 bases and J by 6 bases, with 4 bases left in between. This CDR3 region has 11 residues. The CDR3 is CASSHGDTQYF. The CDR3 nucleotides are TGTGCCAGCAGCCATGGGGATACGCAGTATTTT.

V usage is TRBV11-1 and J usage is TRBJ1-4, with TRBD1 as a possible D gene (5 bases). The CDR3 covers 18 residues. The V end lost 2 bases, the J end lost 4 bases, and 20 bases lay between the germline ends. The germline V gene encodes CDR1 SGHAT and CDR2 FQDESV (reference sequence). The CDR3 here is CASSLKGLRRDFNEKLFF. DNA for the CDR3: TGTGCCAGCAGCTTAAAGGGACTACGAAGGGATTTTAATGAAAAACTGTTTTTT.

In its sample, this clonotype was seen many times. V is TRBV4-3 and J is TRBJ2-1; D not resolved. The germline V gene has CDR1 LGHNA and CDR2 YSLEER. This CDR3 has 15 residues. Trimming stripped 0 bases from V and 0 bases from J, with 6 bases between. The CDR3 bases are TGCGCCAGCAGCCAAGAACTATACTCCTACAATGAGCAGTTCTTC. It is translated as CASSQELYSYNEQFF.

In this sample, this clonotype turned up a few times. This chain joins TRBV7-2 and TRBJ2-5; 11 bases map to TRBD2. CDR1 and CDR2 from the germline V gene are SGHTA and FQGNSA. The length of the CDR3 is 17 residues. V trimming: 1 base; J trimming: 4 bases; junction bases outside the gene matches: 8. For the CDR3, the DNA is TGTGCCAGCAGCTTAGTGGGTACTAGCGGGGGCGGAGAGACCCAGTACTTC. Its protein is CASSLVGTSGGGETQYF. The full variable domain, with the rest looked up from reference TRBV7-2 and TRBJ2-5, is GAGVSQSPSNKVTEKGKDVELRCDPISGHTALYWYRQSLGQGLEFLIYFQGNSAPDKSGLPSDRFSAERTGGSVSTLTIQRTQQEDSAVYLCASSLVGTSGGGETQYFGPGTRLLVL.

This clonotype came up many times. The chain is built from TRBV27 and TRBJ2-4, with D uncertain. V was trimmed by 6 bases and J by 0 bases, leaving 18 bases between them. Germline V gene sequence: CDR1 MNHEY, CDR2 SMNVEV (reference sequence). CDR3 length equals 17 residues. The CDR3 DNA reads TGTGCCAGCAGCAAGTCCGATTCCCTCTTAGCCAAAAACATTCAGTACTTC. This sequence encodes CASSKSDSLLAKNIQYF.

This clonotype was found a few times. The chain joins TRBV20-1 to TRBJ1-5; 10 bases align to TRBD1. Unmatched junction bases numbered 7, after V lost 2 bases and J lost 6 bases. There are 15 residues in the CDR3. Germline V lookup: CDR1 DFQATT, CDR2 SNEGSKA (reference sequence). CDR3 nucleotides: TGCAGTGCTAGAATCGGACAGGGGGAGAGTCAGCCCCAGCATTTT. Amino acid sequence: CSARIGQGESQPQHF.

The rearrangement uses TRBV3-1 and TRBJ1-1; 8 bases are shared with TRBD1. V lost 1 base to trimming and J lost 5 bases; unmatched junction nucleotides: 3. Germline V gene lookup returns CDR1 LGHDT and CDR2 YNNKEL (reference sequence). The length of the CDR3 is 14 residues. CDR3 residues: CASSQGTGRTEAFF. Here the CDR3 DNA reads TGTGCCAGCAGCCAAGGGACAGGGCGTACTGAAGCTTTCTTT.

This clonotype appeared a few times. The chain carries TRBV7-2 and TRBJ2-1; TRBD2 agrees at 9 bases. Germline V gene data show CDR1 as SGHTA and CDR2 as FQGNSA. The V and J ends lost 5 bases and 16 bases, in that order; junction bases with no gene match: 12. CDR3 length: 13 amino acids. CDR3 amino acids: CASSLTKTSGCFF. In DNA, the CDR3 is TGTGCCAGCAGCCTCACGAAGACTAGCGGCTGCTTCTTC.

This clonotype has just a few counts. V gene TRBV7-8 combines with J gene TRBJ2-3; D gene unclear. Germline CDR1 is SGHVS and CDR2 is FQNEAQ. This CDR3 has 14 residues. Trimming stripped 3 bases from V and 2 bases from J, with 9 bases between. The CDR3: CASSLSRYTDTQYF. For the CDR3, the DNA is TGTGCCAGCAGCTTGTCTCGCTACACAGATACGCAGTATTTT.

This clonotype came up many times. The chain carries TRBV4-2 and TRBJ2-4; no firm D call. CDR1 and CDR2 from the germline V gene are LGHNA and YNFKEQ. This CDR3 comprises 14 residues. V lost 1 base to trimming and J lost 6 bases, with 10 bases between them. The CDR3 spells CASSQGAESNIQYF. The CDR3 nucleotides read TGTGCCAGCAGCCAAGGCGCCGAATCAAACATTCAGTACTTC.

The sample holds many counts of this clonotype. The J gene is TRBJ2-1, the V gene TRBV29-1; 12 bases are a match to TRBD1. Germline loops: CDR1 SQVTM, CDR2 ANQGSEA. The CDR3 runs 14 residues. The junction had 6 bases not matched to a gene; V was cut back by 7 bases and J by 5 bases. The CDR3 DNA reads TGCAGCGACCGGGACAGGGGGCCAAACAATGAGCAGTTCTTC. Protein: CSDRDRGPNNEQFF.